The next 11 T cell receptor beta chains were all read from a single sample in a study of cytomegalovirus exposure and HLA in healthy donors. Vbeta (60) and Jbeta (13) primers were used in the PCR. Profiling relied on immunoSEQ multiplex PCR, and the TCRdb table lists in-frame clones only, not all of them. The sample gives some 86,000 clones, roughly three quarters of which show up once; roughly 14% is in the top ten. The sample taken for sequencing was PBMCs. These receptors were taken from a woman aged 35 to 49 in good health and CMV-seropositive.

CDR3 sequence: CASSPPLLEGNTIYF. CDR3 in DNA: TGTGCCAGCAGCCCCCCGTTGCTAGAGGGAAACACCATATATTTT. The V call is TRBV9, the J call TRBJ1-3; D remains unclear. V shed 4 bases and J shed 4 bases, with 15 bases lying between them. CDR3 length: 15 residues. CDR1 and CDR2 (germline): SGDLS, YYNGEE.

This sequence joins TRBV27 and TRBJ1-1; D is unclear. Germline V CDR1 and CDR2: MNHEY, SMNVEV (reference sequence). The CDR3 length is 14 residues. V gave up 3 bases and J gave up 5 bases, with 13 bases separating them. Here the CDR3 DNA reads TGTGCCAGCAGTTTGAGGGCGGGAAGGACTGAAGCTTTCTTT. This translates into CASSLRAGRTEAFF.

V is TRBV30 and J is TRBJ1-2; D is perhaps TRBD1 (6 bases). V gave up 0 bases and J gave up 2 bases, with 19 bases separating them. From germline, CDR1 is GTSNPN and CDR2 SVGIG (reference sequence). The CDR3 consists of 17 residues. CDR3 DNA: TGTGCCTGGAGTGTAGTGTACGCTGACAGGCCGAACTATGGCTACACCTTC. It is translated as CAWSVVYADRPNYGYTF.

The chain is built from TRBV7-8 and TRBJ1-1, with D tentatively TRBD1 (6 bases). The CDR3 length is 12 residues. The V end was cut by 7 bases, the J end by 8 bases, with 14 bases between. The germline gives CDR1 SGHVS, CDR2 FQNEAQ. In DNA form, the CDR3 reads TGTGCCAGCACCAACATGGGGGCCGAAGCTTTCTTT. This encodes CASTNMGAEAFF.

This chain links TRBV7-8 with TRBJ2-5; D may be TRBD2 (6 bases). This CDR3 contains 14 residues. Looked up from germline, CDR1 is SGHVS and CDR2 is FQNEAQ. Trimming removed 4 bases at V and 9 bases at J, with 18 bases between. In DNA, the CDR3 is TGTGCCAGCAGCTCCCGACCCGGCGGGGAGGCCCAGTACTTC. Protein sequence: CASSSRPGGEAQYF.

The chain uses TRBV30 and TRBJ1-3; D unclear. CDR1 is GTSNPN, CDR2 SVGIG, per germline (reference sequence). There are 15 residues in the CDR3. Trimming removed 2 bases at V and 5 bases at J, with 16 bases between. Written as DNA, the CDR3 is TGTGCCTGGAGTTGGGCCGGAGGTGGGAGAAACACCATATATTTT. It specifies CAWSWAGGGRNTIYF.

The chain joins TRBV27 to TRBJ1-1, with 8 bases identical to TRBD1. CDR1 and CDR2 from the germline V gene are MNHEY and SMNVEV (reference sequence). The V and J ends lost 0 bases and 5 bases, in that order; junction bases with no gene match: 5. This CDR3 is 15 amino acids long. For the CDR3, the DNA is TGTGCCAGCAGTTTATCGACAGGGGCGGGTACTGAAGCTTTCTTT. Its protein product is CASSLSTGAGTEAFF.

The rearrangement joins TRBV5-6 to TRBJ2-7, with no clear D. CDR3 length: 13 residues. CDR1 SGHDT and CDR2 YYEEEE come from the germline V gene. Trimming took off 0 bases at V and 3 bases at J, with 7 bases between the two ends. CDR3 in amino acids: CASSLATVYEQYF. CDR3 nucleotide sequence: TGTGCCAGCAGCTTGGCCACGGTCTACGAGCAGTACTTC.

The gene calls are TRBV7-9 and TRBJ2-1; 8 bases match TRBD2. The germline V gene encodes CDR1 SEHNR and CDR2 FQNEAQ (reference sequence). Losses at the gene ends were 3 bases for V and 0 bases for J; bases not matched to a gene: 1. The CDR3 is 15 amino acids. Here the CDR3 DNA reads TGTGCCAGCAGCTTGCTAGCGGGCTCCTACAATGAGCAGTTCTTC. Translation gives CASSLLAGSYNEQFF. The whole variable domain, remainder taken from reference TRBV7-9 and TRBJ2-1, is DTGVSQNPRHKITKRGQNVTFRCDPISEHNRLYWYRQTLGQGPEFLTYFQNEAQLEKSRLLSDRFSAERPKGSFSTLEIQRTEQGDSAMYLCASSLLAGSYNEQFFGPGTRLTVL.

The rearrangement links TRBV27 to TRBJ2-1; 9 bases map to TRBD2. V gave up 0 bases and J gave up 3 bases; unmatched junction bases: 9. Germline CDR1 and CDR2: MNHEY and SMNVEV (reference sequence). This CDR3 has 18 residues. CDR3 amino acids: CASSLSPGISGSYNEQFF. The CDR3 nucleotides are TGTGCCAGCAGTTTATCCCCCGGGATTAGCGGGAGCTACAATGAGCAGTTCTTC.

This clone has only one observation. This chain joins TRBV16 and TRBJ2-1; maybe TRBD1 (7 bases). V was clipped by 4 bases and J by 14 bases, with 18 bases between them. CDR3 length: 13 amino acids. Germline CDR1 is KGHSY and CDR2 is FQNENV. This CDR3 is CASSPQNDREEFF. CDR3 nucleotides: TGTGCCAGCAGCCCACAAAATGACAGGGAGGAGTTCTTC.